This T cell receptor (beta chain) originates from a study of shared clonotypes between healthy human individuals. Germline V gives CDR1 GTSNPN, CDR2 SVGIG (reference sequence). V dropped 4 bases and J dropped 3 bases, with 14 bases sitting between them. The CDR3 is made up of 14 amino acids. Assay used: immunoSEQ multiplex PCR; TCRdb lists only in-frame clones, some missing. The sample consists of around 720,000 clones, 73% of them appearing once. The source of this sequence is a woman aged 25 to 39 in good health. This chain connects TRBV30 to TRBJ2-3, with TRBD1 as a possible D gene (5 bases). Sequencing was carried out using memory CD4+ T cells sorted from blood. Subset noted: CD45RA-negative fraction. The CDR3 reads CAWTPLAGTDTQYF. In nucleotides, the CDR3 is TGTGCCTGGACCCCCTTGGCAGGGACAGATACGCAGTATTTT. Using reference TRBV30 and TRBJ2-3 for the parts outside the CDR3, the full variable domain is SQTIHQWPATLVQPVGSPLSLECTVEGTSNPNLYWYRQAAGRGLQLLFYSVGIGQISSEVPQNLSASRPQDRQFILSSKKLLLSDSGFYLCAWTPLAGTDTQYFGPGTRLTVL.